Shown below are 10 T cell receptor beta chains from a single sample sequenced in a study of cytomegalovirus exposure and HLA in healthy donors. PCR amplification relied on 60 Vbeta primers (plus 13 Jbeta primers). This table comes from immunoSEQ multiplex PCR, and its TCRdb copy is limited to in-frame clones, with some not included. Its table records fewer than 150,000 clones. The source material was PBMCs. The source is a man aged 35-49 years in good health and CMV-seronegative.

V and J are TRBV6-6 and TRBJ2-7; 7 bases match TRBD1. The germline V gene has CDR1 MNHNY and CDR2 SVGAGI (reference sequence). Trimming removed 6 bases from V and 0 bases from J; junction bases left unmatched: 8. There are 15 residues in the CDR3. Here the CDR3 DNA reads TGTGCCAGCAGCGCCACCCCAGGGGGCTCCTACGAGCAGTACTTC. Its translation is CASSATPGGSYEQYF.

V gene TRBV19 combines with J gene TRBJ2-1, with TRBD2 as a possible D gene (6 bases). The germline gives CDR1 LNHDA, CDR2 SQIVND (reference sequence). The CDR3 runs 16 residues. V lost 4 bases to trimming and J lost 0 bases, with 13 bases between them. CDR3 nucleotide sequence: TGTGCCAGTAGTAAGGGAGGTCCGAGCTCCTACAATGAGCAGTTCTTC. Its protein product is CASSKGGPSSYNEQFF.

This sequence joins TRBV29-1 and TRBJ2-2; the match to TRBD1 covers 8 bases. V shed 5 bases and J 3 bases; nucleotides not matched to a gene: 5. The germline CDR1 and CDR2 sequences are SQVTM and ANQGSEA. This CDR3 has 14 amino acids. Written as DNA, the CDR3 is TGCAGCGTTTTGGACAGGGTAGACACCGGGGAGCTGTTTTTT. This gives the protein CSVLDRVDTGELFF.

Comments on this clone: At one end, the junction sequence differs from germline, possibly due to a read error. The J gene is TRBJ1-2, the V gene TRBV2, with 9 bases lining up with TRBD1. This CDR3 has 15 residues. Germline V gene lookup returns CDR1 SNHLY and CDR2 FYNNEI. CDR3 in amino acids: CASRIETGGDYGCTF. The CDR3 bases are TGTGCCAGCAGGATAGAGACAGGGGGGGACTATGGCTGCACCTTC.

The V and J genes are TRBV6-5 and TRBJ2-5; 12 nucleotides agree with TRBD2. Germline V lookup: CDR1 MNHEY, CDR2 SVGAGI. Unmatched junction bases numbered 5, after V lost 7 bases and J lost 5 bases. There are 14 residues in the CDR3. As DNA, the CDR3 is TGTGCCAGCACTAGCGGGGGGGCCGGGGAGACCCAGTACTTC. Protein: CASTSGGAGETQYF.

The chain combines TRBV15 with TRBJ1-6, with TRBD1 identical over 10 bases. This CDR3 has 15 amino acids. The V gene end was trimmed by 0 bases and the J gene end by 14 bases; junction bases not matched to a gene: 7. Germline lookup yields CDR1 LNHNV and CDR2 YYDKDF (reference sequence). CDR3 in amino acids: CATSRDLGQGITLHF. DNA for the CDR3: TGTGCCACCAGCAGAGATTTGGGACAGGGGATAACCCTCCACTTT.

As to this clone: Within the sample, other DNA sequences also encode this same CDR3. The gene calls are TRBV9 and TRBJ1-1, with 7 bases aligning to TRBD1. The trim removed 0 bases at V and 5 bases at J, leaving 4 bases unmatched. Per the germline V gene, CDR1 is SGDLS and CDR2 is YYNGEE. The CDR3 runs 14 residues. CDR3 nucleotides: TGTGCCAGCAGCGTAGGAGGGGGCGGAACTGAAGCTTTCTTT. As protein: CASSVGGGGTEAFF.

The rearrangement joins TRBV19 to TRBJ1-6; D remains ambiguous. Germline lookup yields CDR1 LNHDA and CDR2 SQIVND (reference sequence). The length of the CDR3 is 17 residues. V dropped 2 bases and J dropped 4 bases, with 15 bases sitting between them. CDR3 DNA: TGTGCCAGTAGTATAACCCGCCCAGGAGGTTATAATTCACCCCTCCACTTT. Residues: CASSITRPGGYNSPLHF.

V gene TRBV15 combines with J gene TRBJ1-2; unclear D gene. Trimming cost V 7 bases and J 6 bases, with 18 bases left between them. The CDR3 is made up of 14 amino acids. Germline V lookup: CDR1 LNHNV, CDR2 YYDKDF (reference sequence). CDR3 residues: CATTTRGGLHGYTF. The CDR3 DNA sequence: TGTGCCACCACTACCCGCGGAGGGCTGCATGGCTACACCTTC.

This chain connects TRBV15 to TRBJ2-3, with D hard to call. The CDR3 runs 13 residues. V was shortened by 5 bases and J by 5 bases, with 11 bases between the two germline ends. Germline CDR1 is LNHNV and CDR2 is YYDKDF (reference sequence). Here the CDR3 DNA reads TGTGCCACCAGCCCGCGTCAAATAGATACGCAGTATTTT. It encodes CATSPRQIDTQYF.